This entry features one TCR beta chain sequence. Sample-barcoded 5' priming and a J-beta primer mix drove a second PCR of roughly 7 to 11 cycles. MiXCR was run by TCRdb on the 5' RACE reads, yielding one entry per CDR3 protein. The sample has more than 1 million distinct CDR3 sequences, 40% to 55% seen once; the top ten hold around 18%. The record originates from a study of blood T cells in healthy people across ages. The CDR3 length is 15 residues. CDR1 and CDR2 from the germline V gene are SGHRS and YFSETQ. Trimming removed 2 bases from V and 0 bases from J, with 11 bases in between. The rearrangement joins TRBV5-1 to TRBJ1-1, with unresolved D. The sequence derives from an older woman in good health. The sample taken for sequencing was blood. The DNA for the CDR3 is TGCGCCAGCAGCTTCGGTCGGCAGATGAACACTGAAGCTTTCTTT. Translation gives CASSFGRQMNTEAFF.